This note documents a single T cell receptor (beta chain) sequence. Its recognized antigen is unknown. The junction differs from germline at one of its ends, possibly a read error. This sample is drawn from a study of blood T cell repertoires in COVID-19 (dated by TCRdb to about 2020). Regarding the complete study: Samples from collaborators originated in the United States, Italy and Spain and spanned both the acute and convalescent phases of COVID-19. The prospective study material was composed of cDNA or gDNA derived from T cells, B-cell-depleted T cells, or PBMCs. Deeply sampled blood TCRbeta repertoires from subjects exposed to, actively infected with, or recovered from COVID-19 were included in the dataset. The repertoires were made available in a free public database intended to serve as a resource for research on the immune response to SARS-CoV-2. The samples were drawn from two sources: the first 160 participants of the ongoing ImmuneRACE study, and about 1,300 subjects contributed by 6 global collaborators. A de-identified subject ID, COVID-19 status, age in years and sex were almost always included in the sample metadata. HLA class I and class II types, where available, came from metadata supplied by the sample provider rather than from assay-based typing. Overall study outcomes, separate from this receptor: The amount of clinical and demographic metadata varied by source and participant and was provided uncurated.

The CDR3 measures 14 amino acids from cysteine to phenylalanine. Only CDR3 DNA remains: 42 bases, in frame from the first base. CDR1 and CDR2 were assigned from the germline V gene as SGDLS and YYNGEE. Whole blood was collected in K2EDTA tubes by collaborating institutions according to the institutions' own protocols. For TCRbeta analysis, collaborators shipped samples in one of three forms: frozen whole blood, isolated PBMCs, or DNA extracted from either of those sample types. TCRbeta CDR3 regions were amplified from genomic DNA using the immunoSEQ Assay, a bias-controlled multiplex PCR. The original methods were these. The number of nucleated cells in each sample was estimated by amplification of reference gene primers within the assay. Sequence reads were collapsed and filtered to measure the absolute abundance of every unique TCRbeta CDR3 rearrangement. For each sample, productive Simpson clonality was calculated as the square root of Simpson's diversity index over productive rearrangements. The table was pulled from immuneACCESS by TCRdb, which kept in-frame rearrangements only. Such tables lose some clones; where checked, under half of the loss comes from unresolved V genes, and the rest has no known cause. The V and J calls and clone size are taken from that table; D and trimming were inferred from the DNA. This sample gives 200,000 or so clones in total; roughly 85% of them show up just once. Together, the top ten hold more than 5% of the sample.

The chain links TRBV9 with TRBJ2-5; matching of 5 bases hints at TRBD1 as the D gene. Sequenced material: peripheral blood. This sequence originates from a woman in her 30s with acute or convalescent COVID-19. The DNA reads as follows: TGTGCCAGCAGCGTAGGGGGCCGCCAAGGGACCCAGTACTTC. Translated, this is CASSVGGRQGTQYF.